This T cell receptor beta chain derives from a study of T-cell memory formation after mild COVID-19. TCRdb used MiXCR to reprocess the 5' RACE reads, holding one entry per CDR3 protein. The table lists roughly 100,000 distinct CDR3 sequences, approximately 15% of them singletons. With 7 bases removed from V and 3 bases from J, the gap between germline ends came to 11 bases. Germline V gives CDR1 SGHAT, CDR2 FQNNGV. This CDR3 is built from 13 residues. Sequenced material: PBMCs or a T cell subset sorted from them (not recorded which). The chain uses TRBV11-2 and TRBJ2-3; D possibly corresponds to TRBD2 (5 bases). This TCR was recovered from a man between 18 and 35 years old who had mild COVID-19 (a few samples of this study predate the infection). Cell type and time point are not known. The CDR3 protein is CASTEGPTDTQYF. The CDR3 DNA reads as TGTGCCAGCACAGAGGGTCCAACAGATACGCAGTATTTT.